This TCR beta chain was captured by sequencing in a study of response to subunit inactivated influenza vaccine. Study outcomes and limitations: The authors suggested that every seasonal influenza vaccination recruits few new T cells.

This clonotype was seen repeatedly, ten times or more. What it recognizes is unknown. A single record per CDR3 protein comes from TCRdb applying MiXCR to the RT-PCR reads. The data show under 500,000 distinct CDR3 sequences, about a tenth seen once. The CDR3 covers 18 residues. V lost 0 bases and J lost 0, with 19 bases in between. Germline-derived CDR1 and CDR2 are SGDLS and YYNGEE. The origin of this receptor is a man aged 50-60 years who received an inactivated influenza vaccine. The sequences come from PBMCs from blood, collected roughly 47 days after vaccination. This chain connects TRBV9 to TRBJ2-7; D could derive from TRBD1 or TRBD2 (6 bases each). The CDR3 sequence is CASSVGPSRGTRSYEQYF. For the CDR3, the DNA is TGTGCCAGCAGCGTAGGTCCTTCGAGGGGGACTCGCTCCTACGAGCAGTACTTC.